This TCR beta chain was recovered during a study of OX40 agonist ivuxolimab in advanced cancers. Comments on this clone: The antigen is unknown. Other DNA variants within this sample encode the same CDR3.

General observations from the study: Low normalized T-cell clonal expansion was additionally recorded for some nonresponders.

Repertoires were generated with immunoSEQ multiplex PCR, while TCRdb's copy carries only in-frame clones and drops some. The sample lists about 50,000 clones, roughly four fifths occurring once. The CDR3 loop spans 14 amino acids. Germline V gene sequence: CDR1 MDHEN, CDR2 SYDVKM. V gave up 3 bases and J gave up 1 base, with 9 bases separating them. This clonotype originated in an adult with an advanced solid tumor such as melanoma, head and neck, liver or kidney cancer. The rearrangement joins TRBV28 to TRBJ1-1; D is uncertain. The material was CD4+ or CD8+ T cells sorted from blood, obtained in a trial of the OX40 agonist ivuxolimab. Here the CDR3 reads CASSFGRRNTEAFF. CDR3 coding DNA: TGTGCCAGCAGTTTCGGCAGGCGGAACACTGAAGCTTTCTTT.